The clone carrying this T cell receptor beta chain was found a few times. Its target is unknown. Sorting with CD45RO/CCR7/CD25/CD127/CD95/CD27 yielded naive, central memory, regulatory and stem-like memory CD4+ cells. The entry originates in a study of beta chain features in type 1 diabetes. Study-wide background: All of the samples together had over 90 million sorted cells examined.

The CDR3 sequence is 14 residues long. Germline lookup yields CDR1 SQVTM and CDR2 ANQGSEA. Trimming removed 4 bases at V and 0 bases at J, with 13 bases between. Sequencing targeted expressed TCRB transcripts, as all isolated RNA had been reverse transcribed. Profiling relied on immunoSEQ multiplex PCR, and the TCRdb table lists in-frame clones only, not all of them. The table records under 950,000 clones, about 17% of them present only once. Study observations and caveats: Naive, central memory and Treg TCRB repertoires seemed to resemble each other more closely in patients than they did in healthy donors.

The sequence was collected from a woman between 18 and 30 years old in good health. Sequenced input: naive CD4+ T cells from blood. The chain has TRBV29-1 and TRBJ2-7; D remains ambiguous. CDR3 DNA: TGCAGCGTTGGATCTAGAATGGACTCCTACGAGCAGTACTTC. It translates to CSVGSRMDSYEQYF.